The T cell receptor beta chain under discussion was sequenced for a study of T cells in Graves' hyperthyroidism and ophthalmopathy. With 4 bases removed from V and 4 bases from J, the gap between germline ends came to 11 bases. Germline-derived CDR1 and CDR2 are SGDLS and YYNGEE. The length of the CDR3 is 13 residues. From RNA transcripts, TCR beta CDR3 regions were amplified. HTBI primers were the set used in a first-round RT-PCR of the TCR CDR3. TCRdb recomputed calls from the multiplex PCR reads with MiXCR, one row per CDR3 protein. This table holds hundreds of thousands of distinct CDR3 sequences, just under 45% found once. Clinical symptoms, serum thyroxine and TRAb, thyroid ultrasound and orbital computed tomography were used for the diagnoses.

V gene TRBV9 combines with J gene TRBJ1-2, with D unresolved. The clonotype comes from an adult man with Graves' disease, either hyperthyroidism or ophthalmopathy (not recorded which). The specimen was peripheral blood or thyroid tissue (not recorded which). As DNA, the CDR3 is TGTGCCAGCAGCCAAGTGGCAGCCTATGGCTACACCTTC. Translated: CASSQVAAYGYTF.